Listed below are T cell receptor beta chains from one sample, sequenced in a study of T cell responses to AZD1222 COVID-19 vaccine. The method was immunoSEQ multiplex PCR; TCRdb's version includes in-frame clones alone and lacks a portion of them. The data contain 180,000 or so clones, about 95% of them seen just once; the ten biggest clones take up approximately 0.64%. This specimen consisted of peripheral blood, obtained on day 0 of AZD1222 vaccination. The receptors come from an adult in good health. CDR3s leave out the opening cysteine and the closing phenylalanine or tryptophan.

CDR3aa | v_gene
ATSDPSITEQF | TRBV24-1
ASSPQGQWVTDTQY | TRBV18
ASKYVGTDTEAF | TRBV27
ASSEGPQASSGNTIY | TRBV9
ASREGVLGRSTEAF | TRBV6-1
ATSEGRGNQPQH | TRBV15
ASSDQGRRTGELF | TRBV19
ASSATGGREQY | TRBV6-5
ASSSRVGELF | TRBV7-2
ASGERGRTSYEQY | TRBV6-5
ATSGYLGTSTSGSYEQY | TRBV15
ASSGGGNEQF | TRBV7-9
ASSLSGNHGYT | TRBV27
ASSPVWTSYEQY | TRBV7-9
ASKLDEQAYGYT | TRBV28
AWALGTGGYT | TRBV30
AWRGSVANEQF | TRBV30
ASSVTSGASYEQY | TRBV18
ASSPVFTEAF | TRBV18
ASSSDPYGYT | TRBV5-6
ASSLTGWPGELF | TRBV14
ASSLAGRSNQPQH | TRBV28
ASSQGFGRAMDTQY | TRBV3-1/TRBV3-2
ASSLGLAVQETQY | TRBV5-5
ASSITGVAGNTIY | TRBV28
AWASKHGTGGTDGYT | TRBV30
ASSPDRSSGNTIY | TRBV5-4
ASSFSSSYNSPLH | TRBV28
ASSLEREKNEQF | TRBV28
ASSEVSSRGEQY | TRBV2
ASSLPPGEQY | TRBV7-9
ASSQVLYRLSYNEQF | TRBV3-1/TRBV3-2
ASSQRQTGGYT | TRBV12-3/TRBV12-4
ASSLGQPEAF | TRBV28
ASRWTGDNEQF | TRBV4-1
AWGGGEAF | TRBV30
ASSLGQGGEAF | TRBV5-1